This TCR beta chain was identified in a study of blood T cell repertoires in COVID-19. Study in general: Samples taken during acute and convalescent COVID-19 were collected in the United States, Italy and Spain.

Trimming at V came to 4 bases and at J to 7 bases, leaving 15 bases not matched to a gene. CDR1 MNHEY and CDR2 SVGAGI come from the germline V gene. The CDR3 contains 16 residues. Here immunoSEQ multiplex PCR was the method, and the copy in TCRdb shows in-frame clones only, minus some. The sample lists fewer than 300,000 clones; around nine tenths were seen once. Sequencing was carried out using peripheral blood. The TCR sequence derives from a man aged 40-49 years who had recovered from COVID-19. The chain has TRBV6-5 and TRBJ2-7; 8 nucleotides align to TRBD2. CDR3 DNA sequence: TGTGCCAGCAGTTCACTAGGCGTCGGGGGGGCGGGTGAGCAGTACTTC. It yields the protein CASSSLGVGGAGEQYF.